This T cell receptor (beta chain) was identified during a study of T-cell reconstitution after alpha-beta-depleted transplantation in children. The CDR3 covers 14 residues. Looked up from germline, CDR1 is LGHDT and CDR2 is YNNKEL (reference sequence). V lost 6 bases and J 0 bases, leaving 9 bases between the germline ends. This clonotype was recorded at least ten times. Preparing the TCRbeta library involved the use of unique molecular identifiers. TCRdb used MiXCR to reprocess the PCR reads, holding one entry per CDR3 protein. The sample yields approximately 400,000 distinct CDR3 sequences, around 9.9% seen once.

The V call is TRBV3-1, the J call TRBJ2-1; TRBD2 is a possible D gene (6 bases). The material was PBMCs from the stem cell graft donor, obtained from the stem cell graft. This clonotype was obtained from a human donor who donated a stem cell graft to a child with acute myeloid leukemia. The CDR3 region is CASRGAGSYNEQFF. In DNA, the CDR3 is TGTGCCAGCAGGGGAGCGGGCTCCTACAATGAGCAGTTCTTC.